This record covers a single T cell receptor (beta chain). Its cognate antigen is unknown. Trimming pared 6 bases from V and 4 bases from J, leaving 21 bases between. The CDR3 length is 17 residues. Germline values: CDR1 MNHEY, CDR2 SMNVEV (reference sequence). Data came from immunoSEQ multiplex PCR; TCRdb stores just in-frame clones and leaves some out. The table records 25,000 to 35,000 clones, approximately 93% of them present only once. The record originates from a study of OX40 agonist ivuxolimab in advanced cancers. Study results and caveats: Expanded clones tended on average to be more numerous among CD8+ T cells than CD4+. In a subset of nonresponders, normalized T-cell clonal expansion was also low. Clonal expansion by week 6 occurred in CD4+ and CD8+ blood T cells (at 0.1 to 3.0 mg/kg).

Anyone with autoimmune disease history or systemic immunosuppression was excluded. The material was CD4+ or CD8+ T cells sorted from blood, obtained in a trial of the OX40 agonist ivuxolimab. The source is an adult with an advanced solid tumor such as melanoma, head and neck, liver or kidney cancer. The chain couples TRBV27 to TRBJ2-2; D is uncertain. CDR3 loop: CASSPRAPPLGTGELFF. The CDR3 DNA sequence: TGTGCCAGCAGCCCCCGGGCCCCTCCGCTTGGCACCGGGGAGCTGTTTTTT.